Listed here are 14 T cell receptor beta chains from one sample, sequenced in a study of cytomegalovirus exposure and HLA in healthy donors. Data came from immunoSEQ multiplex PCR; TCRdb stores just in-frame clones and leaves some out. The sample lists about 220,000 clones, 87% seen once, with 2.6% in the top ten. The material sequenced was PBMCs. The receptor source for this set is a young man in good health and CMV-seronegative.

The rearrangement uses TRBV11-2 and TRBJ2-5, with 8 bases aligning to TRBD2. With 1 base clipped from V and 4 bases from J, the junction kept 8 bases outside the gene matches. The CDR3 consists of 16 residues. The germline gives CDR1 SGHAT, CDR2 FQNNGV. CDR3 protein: CASSLGTSSIVETQYF. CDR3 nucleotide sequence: TGTGCCAGCAGCTTAGGGACTAGCTCCATCGTAGAGACCCAGTACTTC.

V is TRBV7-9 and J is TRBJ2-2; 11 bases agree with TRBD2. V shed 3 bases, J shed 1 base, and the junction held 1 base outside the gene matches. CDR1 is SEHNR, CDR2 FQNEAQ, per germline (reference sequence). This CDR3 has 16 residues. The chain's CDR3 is CASSFTSGGNTGELFF. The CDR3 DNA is TGTGCCAGCAGCTTTACTAGCGGGGGGAACACCGGGGAGCTGTTTTTT.

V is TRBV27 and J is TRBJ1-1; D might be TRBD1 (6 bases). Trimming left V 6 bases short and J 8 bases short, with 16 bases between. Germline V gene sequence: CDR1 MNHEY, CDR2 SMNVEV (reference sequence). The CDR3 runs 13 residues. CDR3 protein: CASRRVGDKEAFF. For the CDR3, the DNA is TGTGCCAGCAGGCGGGTTGGGGACAAAGAAGCTTTCTTT.

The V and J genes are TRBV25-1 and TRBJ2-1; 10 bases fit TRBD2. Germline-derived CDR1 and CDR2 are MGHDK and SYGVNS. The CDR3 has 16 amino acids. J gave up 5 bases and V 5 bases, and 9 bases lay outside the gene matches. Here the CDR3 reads CASSLLSGRSNNEQFF. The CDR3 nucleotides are TGTGCCAGCAGTTTACTTAGCGGGAGGTCGAACAATGAGCAGTTCTTC.

In DNA form, the CDR3 reads TGTGCCTGCGGAGCCTACGAGCAGTACTTC. Amino acid sequence: CACGAYEQYF. This sequence joins TRBV30 and TRBJ2-7; D remains unclear. The CDR3 is 10 amino acids. The germline gives CDR1 GTSNPN, CDR2 SVGIG (reference sequence). Trimming shortened V by 6 bases and J by 2 bases, and 5 bases separated the two germline ends.

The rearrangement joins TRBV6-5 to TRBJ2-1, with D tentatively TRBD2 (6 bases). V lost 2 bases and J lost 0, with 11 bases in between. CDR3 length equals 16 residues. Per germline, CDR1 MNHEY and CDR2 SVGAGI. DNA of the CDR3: TGTGCCAGCAGTTACACCGGGACTCTCTCCTACAATGAGCAGTTCTTC. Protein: CASSYTGTLSYNEQFF.

As DNA, the CDR3 is TGTGCCAGCAGTCCTAGCGGGGCAGAGACCCAGTACTTC. This encodes CASSPSGAETQYF. This sequence joins TRBV28 and TRBJ2-5, with 9 bases aligning to TRBD2. The germline V gene has CDR1 MDHEN and CDR2 SYDVKM. This CDR3 comprises 13 residues. With 5 bases clipped from V and 4 bases from J, the junction kept 2 bases outside the gene matches.

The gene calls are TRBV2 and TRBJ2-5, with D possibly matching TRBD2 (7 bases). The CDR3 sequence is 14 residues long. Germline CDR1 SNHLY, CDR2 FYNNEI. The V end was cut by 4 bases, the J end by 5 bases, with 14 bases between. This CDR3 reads CASSAGGPGETQYF. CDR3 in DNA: TGTGCCAGCAGTGCGGGGGGCCCTGGGGAGACCCAGTACTTC.

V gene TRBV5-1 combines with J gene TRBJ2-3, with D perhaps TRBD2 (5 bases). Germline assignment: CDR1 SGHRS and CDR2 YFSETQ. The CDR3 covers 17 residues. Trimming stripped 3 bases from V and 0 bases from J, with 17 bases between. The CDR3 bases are TGCGCCAGCAGCTCGAACCTGAGGGTGCCTAGCACAGATACGCAGTATTTT. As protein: CASSSNLRVPSTDTQYF.

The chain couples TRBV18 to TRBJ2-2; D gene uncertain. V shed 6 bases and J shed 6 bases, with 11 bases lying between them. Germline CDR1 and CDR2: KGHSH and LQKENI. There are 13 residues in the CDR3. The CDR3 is CASSGSNPGELFF. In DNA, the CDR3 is TGTGCCAGCTCTGGCAGTAATCCCGGGGAGCTGTTTTTT.

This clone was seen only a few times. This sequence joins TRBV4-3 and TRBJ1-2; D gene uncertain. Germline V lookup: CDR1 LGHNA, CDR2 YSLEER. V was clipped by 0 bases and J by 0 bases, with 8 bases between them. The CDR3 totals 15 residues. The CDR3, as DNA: TGCGCCAGCAGCCAAGAGGCCACAACTAACTATGGCTACACCTTC. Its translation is CASSQEATTNYGYTF.

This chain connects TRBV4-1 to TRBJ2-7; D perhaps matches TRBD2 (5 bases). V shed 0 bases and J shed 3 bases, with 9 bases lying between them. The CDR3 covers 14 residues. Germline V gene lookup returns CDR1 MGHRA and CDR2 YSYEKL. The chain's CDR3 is CASSQDVGGYEQYF. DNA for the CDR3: TGCGCCAGCAGCCAAGATGTAGGAGGCTACGAGCAGTACTTC.

CDR3 coding DNA: TGCGCCAGCAGCCTTCGACAGGGTGGGTCTGGAAACACCATATATTTT. This codes for CASSLRQGGSGNTIYF. The chain joins TRBV5-1 to TRBJ1-3; 7 bases line up with TRBD1. Germline values: CDR1 SGHRS, CDR2 YFSETQ. The CDR3 is 16 residues long. V gave up 4 bases and J gave up 1 base; unmatched junction bases: 8.

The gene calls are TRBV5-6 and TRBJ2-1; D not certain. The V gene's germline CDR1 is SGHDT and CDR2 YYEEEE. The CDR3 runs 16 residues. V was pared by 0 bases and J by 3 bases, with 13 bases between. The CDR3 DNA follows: TGTGCCAGCAGCTTGGACAGATTGACCTTCTACAATGAGCAGTTCTTC. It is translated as CASSLDRLTFYNEQFF.